This passage covers 29 T cell receptor beta chains from one sample sequenced in a study of OX40 agonist ivuxolimab in advanced cancers. The protocol was immunoSEQ multiplex PCR, while the TCRdb copy is restricted to in-frame clones and leaves out a portion. The sample has 35,000 to 45,000 clones, 80% to 90% seen once. The source material was CD4+ or CD8+ T cells sorted from blood, sampled in a trial of the OX40 agonist ivuxolimab. The origin of the receptors is an adult with an advanced solid tumor such as melanoma, head and neck, liver or kidney cancer.

V usage is TRBV19 and J usage is TRBJ2-2; 7 bases line up with TRBD1. The V and J ends lost 7 bases and 3 bases, in that order; junction bases with no gene match: 8. Germline CDR1 reads LNHDA; CDR2 reads SQIVND (reference sequence). CDR3 length equals 15 residues. In nucleotides, the CDR3 is TGTGCCAGTACTAAGACAGGGTACTACACCGGGGAGCTGTTTTTT. It translates to CASTKTGYYTGELFF.

The rearrangement uses TRBV28 and TRBJ1-5; no clear D gene. Germline V gene data show CDR1 as MDHEN and CDR2 as SYDVKM. V was pared by 5 bases and J by 0 bases, with 8 bases between. CDR3 length: 14 residues. For the CDR3, the DNA is TGTGCCAGCAGTAGAGATTATAGCAATCAGCCCCAGCATTTT. Translation: CASSRDYSNQPQHF.

This chain connects TRBV6-1 to TRBJ1-1, with 11 bases fitting TRBD1. CDR1 and CDR2 (germline): MNHNS, SASEGT. J was trimmed by 10 bases and V by 6 bases; bases with no gene match: 7. This CDR3 region has 13 residues. The CDR3 here is CASREPGQGVAFF. CDR3 sequence (DNA): TGTGCCAGCAGGGAACCGGGACAGGGGGTAGCTTTCTTT.

The rearrangement uses TRBV5-4 and TRBJ2-3, with D perhaps matching TRBD1 or TRBD2 (5 bases each). The V end lost 0 bases, the J end lost 6 bases, and 8 bases lay between the germline ends. The CDR3 contains 13 residues. CDR1 is SGHNT and CDR2 is YYREEE in the germline V gene (reference sequence). This chain's CDR3 is CASSLVGEDTQYF. The CDR3, as DNA: TGTGCCAGCAGCTTGGTAGGGGAGGATACGCAGTATTTT.

J is TRBJ2-1 and V is TRBV11-2; D is unresolved. The germline V gene has CDR1 SGHAT and CDR2 FQNNGV. The germline V and J ends were trimmed by 3 bases and 8 bases, with 8 bases remaining between them. This CDR3 comprises 12 residues. CDR3 in amino acids: CASSFLDDEQFF. For the CDR3, the DNA is TGTGCCAGCAGCTTTTTAGACGATGAGCAGTTCTTC.

The rearrangement uses TRBV6-6 and TRBJ1-6, with a possible D match to TRBD1 (5 bases). The CDR3 is made up of 15 amino acids. V was trimmed by 5 bases and J by 4 bases, leaving 12 bases between them. Looked up from germline, CDR1 is MNHNY and CDR2 is SVGAGI (reference sequence). Here the CDR3 DNA reads TGTGCCAGCAGTACCCAGACAGAGTATAATTCACCCCTCCACTTT. Its protein is CASSTQTEYNSPLHF.

The chain joins TRBV7-9 to TRBJ2-3; perhaps TRBD2 as D (5 bases). With 3 bases removed from V and 3 bases from J, the gap between germline ends came to 13 bases. Germline assignment: CDR1 SEHNR and CDR2 FQNEAQ (reference sequence). This CDR3 has 15 amino acids. CDR3 protein: CASSFEGVVTDTQYF. The CDR3 DNA reads as TGTGCCAGCAGCTTCGAGGGAGTGGTGACAGATACGCAGTATTTT.

The gene calls are TRBV6-1 and TRBJ1-1; D unclear. The CDR3 is made up of 15 amino acids. With 3 bases removed from V and 5 bases from J, the gap between germline ends came to 16 bases. Per germline, CDR1 MNHNS and CDR2 SASEGT. This CDR3 reads CASSEGFRGGTEAFF. CDR3 sequence (DNA): TGTGCCAGCAGTGAGGGTTTTCGGGGAGGTACTGAAGCTTTCTTT.

Comments on this clone: At one end the junction does not follow the germline gene, possibly because of a read error. The CDR3 here is CASSSKGPYEQCF. CDR3 DNA sequence: TGTGCCAGCAGCTCCAAGGGCCCCTACGAGCAGTGCTTC. The V gene is TRBV7-9, the J gene TRBJ2-7; D uncertain. CDR1 is SEHNR, CDR2 FQNEAQ, per germline (reference sequence). The CDR3 sequence is 13 residues long.

This chain links TRBV7-2 with TRBJ2-6; D remains ambiguous. The CDR3 has 14 amino acids. Germline V lookup: CDR1 SGHTA, CDR2 FQGNSA. Deletions cut 4 bases from V and 0 bases from J, with 4 bases between. CDR3 sequence (DNA): TGTGCCAGCAGCTCTAGCTCTGGGGCCAACGTCCTGACTTTC. Protein product: CASSSSSGANVLTF.

This chain uses TRBV28 with TRBJ1-2, with a tentative D call TRBD1 (5 bases). The CDR3 length is 14 residues. The ends were cut back, 1 base at V and 1 base at J, with 7 bases in the middle. Germline values: CDR1 MDHEN, CDR2 SYDVKM. As DNA, the CDR3 is TGTGCCAGCAGTTTATCAGGACATAACTATGGCTACACCTTC. It specifies CASSLSGHNYGYTF.

The gene calls are TRBV19 and TRBJ2-1; a weak D match, TRBD2 (5 bases). Germline V gene data show CDR1 as LNHDA and CDR2 as SQIVND (reference sequence). The CDR3 loop spans 15 amino acids. V was trimmed by 3 bases and J by 6 bases, leaving 15 bases between them. CDR3 sequence (DNA): TGTGCCAGTAGTATCGATGAGGGTGTGGGCAATGAGCAGTTCTTC. Amino acid sequence: CASSIDEGVGNEQFF. Using reference TRBV19 and TRBJ2-1 for the parts outside the CDR3, the full variable domain is DGGITQSPKYLFRKEGQNVTLSCEQNLNHDAMYWYRQDPGQGLRLIYYSQIVNDFQKGDIAEGYSVSREKKESFPLTVTSAQKNPTAFYLCASSIDEGVGNEQFFGPGTRLTVL.

The genes are TRBV27 and TRBJ2-3; D tentatively fits TRBD1 or TRBD2 (5 bases each). Germline V gene lookup returns CDR1 MNHEY and CDR2 SMNVEV (reference sequence). CDR3 size: 13 residues. Between the trimmed V and J ends, which lost 2 bases and 5 bases, there was a span of 8 bases. CDR3 DNA sequence: TGTGCCAGCAGTTTAGAGAGGGGAGATACGCAGTATTTT. Amino acids: CASSLERGDTQYF.

The V gene is TRBV7-9, the J gene TRBJ2-4; a possible D gene is TRBD2 (6 bases). CDR3 length: 19 residues. CDR1 is SEHNR and CDR2 is FQNEAQ in the germline V gene (reference sequence). Deletions cut 3 bases from V and 1 base from J, with 22 bases between. This CDR3 reads CASSLDGLGLKGAKNIQYF. CDR3 nucleotide sequence: TGTGCCAGCAGCTTGGATGGCTTGGGACTCAAGGGGGCCAAAAACATTCAGTACTTC.

This clone showed up just once. This sequence joins TRBV5-1 and TRBJ2-7; D gene uncertain. The germline V gene has CDR1 SGHRS and CDR2 YFSETQ. Trimming took 0 bases from V and 1 from J, leaving 5 bases between them. The CDR3 is 13 residues long. The CDR3, as DNA: TGCGCCAGCAGCTTGGTACTGTCCTACGAGCAGTACTTC. Translation gives CASSLVLSYEQYF.

The chain uses TRBV7-3 and TRBJ1-2; possible D gene TRBD1, 5 bases. Germline-derived CDR1 and CDR2 are SGHTA and FQGTGA. CDR3 length: 16 residues. V was shortened by 1 base and J by 0 bases, with 12 bases between the two germline ends. In nucleotides, the CDR3 is TGTGCCAGCAGCTTAATGGCAGGGACGGCTAACTATGGCTACACCTTC. As protein: CASSLMAGTANYGYTF.

J is TRBJ2-1 and V is TRBV29-1; the match to TRBD1 covers 9 bases. J was trimmed by 2 bases and V by 4 bases; bases with no gene match: 18. This CDR3 is 19 amino acids long. CDR1 and CDR2 from the germline V gene are SQVTM and ANQGSEA. The CDR3 is CSVGPIPGQGPDTYNEQFF. The CDR3 DNA follows: TGCAGCGTTGGACCGATACCGGGACAGGGCCCGGACACCTACAATGAGCAGTTCTTC.

The chain links TRBV5-1 to TRBJ2-3; no clear D. CDR1 and CDR2 from the germline V gene are SGHRS and YFSETQ. V was pared by 0 bases and J by 7 bases, with 15 bases between. The CDR3 is 15 amino acids. CDR3 bases: TGCGCCAGCAGCTTGGGAGGTTCTTCGCGAAATACGCAGTATTTT. It encodes CASSLGGSSRNTQYF.

The chain combines TRBV7-2 with TRBJ2-3, with unresolved D. The germline V gene encodes CDR1 SGHTA and CDR2 FQGNSA. This CDR3 is 14 amino acids long. Trimming shortened V by 2 bases and J by 0 bases, and 6 bases separated the two germline ends. The CDR3 here is CASSLSGSTDTQYF. The CDR3 nucleotides are TGTGCCAGCAGCTTATCCGGTAGCACAGATACGCAGTATTTT. Variable domain in full (rest from reference TRBV7-2 and TRBJ2-3): GAGVSQSPSNKVTEKGKDVELRCDPISGHTALYWYRQSLGQGLEFLIYFQGNSAPDKSGLPSDRFSAERTGGSVSTLTIQRTQQEDSAVYLCASSLSGSTDTQYFGPGTRLTVL.

This clone was detected a few times. The chain combines TRBV11-1 with TRBJ2-6, with D uncertain. From germline, CDR1 is SGHAT and CDR2 FQDESV (reference sequence). The V end was cut by 8 bases, the J end by 0 bases, with 8 bases between. The CDR3 spans 14 residues. CDR3 DNA: TGTGCCAGCTCACTGATCTCTGGGGCCAACGTCCTGACTTTC. Encoded protein: CASSLISGANVLTF.

This sequence joins TRBV30 and TRBJ1-5; D might be TRBD1 (5 bases). Germline-derived CDR1 and CDR2 are GTSNPN and SVGIG (reference sequence). The CDR3 is made up of 13 amino acids. The germline V and J ends were trimmed by 1 base and 7 bases, with 11 bases remaining between them. CDR3 protein: CAWSASGSQPQHF. The DNA of the CDR3 is TGTGCCTGGAGTGCCTCAGGGTCGCAGCCCCAGCATTTT.

V is TRBV5-8 and J is TRBJ2-5; D is unclear. This CDR3 spans 11 amino acids. The germline gives CDR1 SGHTS, CDR2 YDEGEE. V gave up 2 bases and J gave up 1 base, with 0 bases separating them. Here the CDR3 DNA reads TGTGCCAGCAGCTTCCAAGAGACCCAGTACTTC. It yields the protein CASSFQETQYF.

This clone has only one observation. The chain links TRBV28 to TRBJ2-7, with 9 bases aligning to TRBD2. Trimming took 6 bases from V and 3 from J; bases not matched to a gene: 6. Germline V CDR1 and CDR2: MDHEN, SYDVKM. The CDR3 totals 14 residues. The CDR3 loop is CASSRLAVNYEQYF. The CDR3 DNA follows: TGTGCCAGCAGCCGACTAGCGGTGAACTACGAGCAGTACTTC.

The rearrangement joins TRBV28 to TRBJ1-2; 9 bases agree with TRBD1. This CDR3 is built from 14 residues. J gave up 8 bases and V 8 bases, and 12 bases lay outside the gene matches. Germline V CDR1 and CDR2: MDHEN, SYDVKM. The CDR3 is CASGREQGAQGYTF. The CDR3 DNA reads as TGTGCCAGCGGGAGGGAACAGGGGGCGCAGGGCTACACCTTC.

The rearrangement links TRBV28 to TRBJ2-7; TRBD2 aligns across 11 bases. V gave up 6 bases and J gave up 5 bases; unmatched junction bases: 6. The germline CDR1 and CDR2 sequences are MDHEN and SYDVKM. The CDR3 has 14 amino acids. This CDR3 reads CASRIAGGFDEQYF. DNA for the CDR3: TGTGCCAGCAGGATAGCGGGGGGGTTCGACGAGCAGTACTTC. Combining the CDR3 with reference TRBV28 and TRBJ2-7 gives the whole variable domain DVKVTQSSRYLVKRTGEKVFLECVQDMDHENMFWYRQDPGLGLRLIYFSYDVKMKEKGDIPEGYSVSREKKERFSLILESASTNQTSMYLCASRIAGGFDEQYFGPGTRLTVT.

The chain combines TRBV11-3 with TRBJ2-5; maybe TRBD1 (5 bases). The CDR3 totals 18 residues. Deletions cut 3 bases from V and 5 bases from J, with 25 bases between. The germline V gene has CDR1 SGHNT and CDR2 YENEEA. DNA for the CDR3: TGTGCCAGCAGCTTGCTTATTGGGGCCTACAACACAAGGGAGACCCAGTACTTC. It translates to CASSLLIGAYNTRETQYF.

The genes are TRBV28 and TRBJ2-7, with 11 bases identical to TRBD2. Germline V gene sequence: CDR1 MDHEN, CDR2 SYDVKM. The V segment lost 1 base and the J segment 4 bases; nucleotides outside the gene matches: 18. The length of the CDR3 is 20 residues. The CDR3 DNA is TGTGCCAGCAGTTTATTAATCCGAGGACTAGCGGGCGGAGGGAGTTACGAGCAGTACTTC. It translates to CASSLLIRGLAGGGSYEQYF.

The rearrangement links TRBV14 to TRBJ1-6; perhaps TRBD1 as D (6 bases). Germline V gene sequence: CDR1 SGHDN, CDR2 FVKESK. The CDR3 has 15 residues. Trimming pared 3 bases from V and 6 bases from J, leaving 12 bases between. The CDR3 loop reads CASSHNRVPNSPLHF. CDR3 nucleotides: TGTGCCAGCAGCCACAACAGGGTCCCTAATTCACCCCTCCACTTT.

V and J are TRBV20-1 and TRBJ1-1, with D unclear. V was clipped by 7 bases and J by 1 base, with 7 bases between them. The V gene's germline CDR1 is DFQATT and CDR2 SNEGSKA (reference sequence). This CDR3 spans 11 amino acids. The CDR3 sequence: CSVEPNTEAFF. As DNA, the CDR3 is TGCAGTGTCGAGCCGAACACTGAAGCTTTCTTT.